This T cell receptor (beta chain) was obtained from a study of blood T cell repertoires in COVID-19. At the level of the study: The analysed material was cDNA or gDNA that came from T cells, B-cell-depleted T cells, or PBMCs.

The CDR3 runs to 15 residues. Germline CDR1 is MDHEN and CDR2 is SYDVKM. V was pared by 7 bases and J by 9 bases, with 19 bases between. Original handling: Cell counts per sample came from amplifying reference gene primers. Only in-frame clones appear in the TCRdb table, and some are missing; sequencing was by immunoSEQ multiplex PCR. The DNA was the basis for D and trimming; V, J and clone size are from that table. The sample consists of 200,000 to 300,000 clones, just under 85% of them appearing once. The sequence was collected from a woman of 80 years or more with acute or convalescent COVID-19. The chain is built from TRBV28 and TRBJ1-6; TRBD1 might be the D (6 bases). The sequenced material came from peripheral blood. CDR3 protein: CASNPQAGGISPLHF. In nucleotides, the CDR3 is TGTGCCAGCAACCCGCAGGCGGGGGGCATTTCACCCCTCCACTTT.